Below, 9 T cell receptor beta chains from the same sample are listed, as sequenced in a study of cytomegalovirus exposure and HLA in healthy donors. Primers for the PCR totalled 60 Vbeta and 13 Jbeta. The protocol was immunoSEQ multiplex PCR, while the TCRdb copy is restricted to in-frame clones and leaves out a portion. This table has 180,000 or so clones, just over 75% appearing once. Sequencing used PBMCs. These receptors originate from a woman between 55 and 75 years old in good health and CMV-seropositive.

The gene calls are TRBV5-1 and TRBJ2-1; 8 bases align to TRBD1. The CDR3 runs to 15 residues. CDR1 and CDR2 (germline): SGHRS, YFSETQ. Losses at the gene ends were 5 bases for V and 4 bases for J; bases not matched to a gene: 8. CDR3 sequence reads: CASSFGQGQYNEQFF. The CDR3 coding sequence is TGCGCCAGCAGTTTCGGACAGGGACAATACAATGAGCAGTTCTTC.

The chain joins TRBV29-1 to TRBJ2-5; 9 bases agree with TRBD1. V lost 7 bases to trimming and J lost 4 bases; unmatched junction nucleotides: 4. The CDR3 has 12 residues. Germline assignment: CDR1 SQVTM and CDR2 ANQGSEA. CDR3: CSEGTGRETQYF. The CDR3, as DNA: TGCAGCGAGGGGACAGGGCGAGAGACCCAGTACTTC.

V is TRBV30 and J is TRBJ2-5, with D perhaps matching TRBD1 (6 bases). The CDR3 length is 12 residues. Per the germline V gene, CDR1 is GTSNPN and CDR2 is SVGIG (reference sequence). V was clipped by 3 bases and J by 4 bases, with 9 bases between them. The CDR3 here is CAWSRGGETQYF. The CDR3 DNA follows: TGTGCCTGGAGCCGAGGGGGAGAGACCCAGTACTTC.

The V and J genes are TRBV30 and TRBJ2-1; 13 nucleotides match TRBD2. The length of the CDR3 is 17 residues. J was trimmed by 0 bases and V by 4 bases; bases with no gene match: 6. Per germline, CDR1 GTSNPN and CDR2 SVGIG (reference sequence). The CDR3 protein is CAWIGTSGTHSYNEQFF. DNA of the CDR3: TGTGCCTGGATCGGGACTAGCGGGACCCACTCCTACAATGAGCAGTTCTTC.

V is TRBV27 and J is TRBJ1-1, with 8 bases identical to TRBD1. The CDR3 consists of 14 residues. V lost 7 bases and J lost 4; bases outside the gene matches: 8. From germline, CDR1 is MNHEY and CDR2 SMNVEV (reference sequence). The CDR3 sequence: CASNPQGEGTEAFF. In DNA, the CDR3 is TGTGCCAGCAACCCACAGGGGGAAGGCACTGAAGCTTTCTTT.

The rearrangement uses TRBV7-2 and TRBJ2-7, with a tentative D call TRBD2 (5 bases). CDR1 SGHTA and CDR2 FQGNSA come from the germline V gene. The CDR3 consists of 12 residues. V was trimmed by 4 bases and J by 2 bases, leaving 6 bases between them. For the CDR3, the DNA is TGTGCCAGCAGCTCGCGGGCCTACGAGCAGTACTTC. Translating it yields CASSSRAYEQYF.

J is TRBJ2-3 and V is TRBV10-3, with D possibly TRBD2 on 6 matching bases. Germline values: CDR1 ENHRY, CDR2 SYGVKD. The CDR3 covers 15 residues. V shed 10 bases and J shed 2 bases, with 19 bases lying between them. CDR3 DNA: TGTGCCACGAGGAGGCGACTAGGGGACACAGATACGCAGTATTTT. It is translated as CATRRRLGDTDTQYF.

The rearrangement links TRBV27 to TRBJ2-7, with 7 nucleotides matching TRBD2. V lost 5 bases and J lost 6; bases outside the gene matches: 10. Germline CDR1 is MNHEY and CDR2 is SMNVEV (reference sequence). CDR3 length: 14 residues. The CDR3 reads CASSHRDYSVEQYF. CDR3 nucleotides: TGTGCCAGCAGTCACCGGGACTACTCGGTCGAGCAGTACTTC.

V is TRBV19 and J is TRBJ1-1; D is unclear. V lost 7 bases and J lost 3, with 12 bases in between. CDR1 is LNHDA, CDR2 SQIVND, per germline (reference sequence). CDR3 length: 13 residues. The chain's CDR3 is CASTWTVDTEAFF. DNA for the CDR3: TGTGCCAGTACTTGGACTGTGGACACTGAAGCTTTCTTT.